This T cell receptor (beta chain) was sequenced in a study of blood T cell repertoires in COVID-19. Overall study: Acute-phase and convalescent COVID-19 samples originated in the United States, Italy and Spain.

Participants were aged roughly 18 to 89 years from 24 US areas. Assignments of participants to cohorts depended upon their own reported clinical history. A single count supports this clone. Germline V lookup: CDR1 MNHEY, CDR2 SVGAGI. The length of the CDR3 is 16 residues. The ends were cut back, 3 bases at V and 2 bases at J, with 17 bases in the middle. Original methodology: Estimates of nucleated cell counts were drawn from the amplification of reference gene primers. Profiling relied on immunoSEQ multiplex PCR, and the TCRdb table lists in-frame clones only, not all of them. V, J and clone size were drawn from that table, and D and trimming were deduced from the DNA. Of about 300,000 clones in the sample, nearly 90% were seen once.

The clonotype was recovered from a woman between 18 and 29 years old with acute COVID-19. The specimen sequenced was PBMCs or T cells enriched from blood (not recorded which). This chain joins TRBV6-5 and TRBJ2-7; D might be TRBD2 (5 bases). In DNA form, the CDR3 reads TGTGCCAGCAGTTATCAGGCAGGACTTCAAACCTACGAGCAGTACTTC. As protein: CASSYQAGLQTYEQYF.